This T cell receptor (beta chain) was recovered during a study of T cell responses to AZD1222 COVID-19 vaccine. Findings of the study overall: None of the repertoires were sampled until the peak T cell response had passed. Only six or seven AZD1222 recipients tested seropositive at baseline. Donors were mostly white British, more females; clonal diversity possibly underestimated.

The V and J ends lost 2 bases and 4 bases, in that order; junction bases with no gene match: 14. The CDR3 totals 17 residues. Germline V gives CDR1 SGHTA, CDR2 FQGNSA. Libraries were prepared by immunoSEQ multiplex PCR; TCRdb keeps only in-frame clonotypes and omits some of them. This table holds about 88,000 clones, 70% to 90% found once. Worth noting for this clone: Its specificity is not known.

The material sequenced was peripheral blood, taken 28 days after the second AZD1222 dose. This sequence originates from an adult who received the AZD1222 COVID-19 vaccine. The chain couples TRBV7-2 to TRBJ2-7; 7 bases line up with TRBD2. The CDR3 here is CASSLLSRASGPYEQYF. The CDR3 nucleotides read TGTGCCAGCAGCTTACTTAGTAGGGCTAGCGGACCATACGAGCAGTACTTC.